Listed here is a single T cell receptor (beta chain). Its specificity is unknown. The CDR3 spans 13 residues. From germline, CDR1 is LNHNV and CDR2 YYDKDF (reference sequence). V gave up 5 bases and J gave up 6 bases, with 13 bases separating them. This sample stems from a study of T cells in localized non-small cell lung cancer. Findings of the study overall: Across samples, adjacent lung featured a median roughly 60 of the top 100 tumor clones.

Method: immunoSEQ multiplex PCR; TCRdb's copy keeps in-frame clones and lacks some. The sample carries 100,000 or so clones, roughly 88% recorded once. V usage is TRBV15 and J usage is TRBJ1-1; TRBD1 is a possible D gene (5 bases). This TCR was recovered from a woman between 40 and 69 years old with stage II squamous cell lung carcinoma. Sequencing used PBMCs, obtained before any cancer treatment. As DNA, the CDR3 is TGTGCCACCAGCGGGGGAGGGCGGCCTGAAGCTTTCTTT. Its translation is CATSGGGRPEAFF.